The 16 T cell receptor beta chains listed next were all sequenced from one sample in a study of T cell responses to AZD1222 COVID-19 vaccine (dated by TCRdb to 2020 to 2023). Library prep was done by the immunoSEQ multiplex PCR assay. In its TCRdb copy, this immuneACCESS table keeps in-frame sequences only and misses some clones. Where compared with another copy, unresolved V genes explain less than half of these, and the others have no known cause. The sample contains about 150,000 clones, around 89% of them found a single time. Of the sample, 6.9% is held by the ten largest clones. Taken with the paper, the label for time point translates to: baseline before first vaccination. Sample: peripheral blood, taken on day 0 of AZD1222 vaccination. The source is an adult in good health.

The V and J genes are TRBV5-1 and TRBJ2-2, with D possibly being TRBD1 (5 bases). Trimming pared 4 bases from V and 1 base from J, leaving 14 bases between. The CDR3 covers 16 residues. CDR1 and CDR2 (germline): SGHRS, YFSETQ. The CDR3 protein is CASSPQPTENTGELFF. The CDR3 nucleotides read TGCGCCAGCAGCCCTCAACCGACAGAGAACACCGGGGAGCTGTTTTTT. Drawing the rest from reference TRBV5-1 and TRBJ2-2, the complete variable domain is KAGVTQTPRYLIKTRGQQVTLSCSPISGHRSVSWYQQTPGQGLQFLFEYFSETQRNKGNFPGRFSGRQFSNSRSEMNVSTLELGDSALYLCASSPQPTENTGELFFGEGSRLTVL.

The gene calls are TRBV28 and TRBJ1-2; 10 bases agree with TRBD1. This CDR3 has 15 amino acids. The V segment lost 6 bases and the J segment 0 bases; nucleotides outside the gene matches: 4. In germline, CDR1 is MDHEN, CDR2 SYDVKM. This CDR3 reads CASREGQGANYGYTF. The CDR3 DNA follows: TGTGCCAGCAGAGAAGGACAGGGGGCTAACTATGGCTACACCTTC.

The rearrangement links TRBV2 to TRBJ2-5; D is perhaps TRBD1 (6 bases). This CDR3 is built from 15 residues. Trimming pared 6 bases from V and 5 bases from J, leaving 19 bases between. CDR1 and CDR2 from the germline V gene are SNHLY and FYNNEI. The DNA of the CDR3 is TGTGCCAGCAGGGACGTAGCTGCAAGGGGGGAGACCCAGTACTTC. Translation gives CASRDVAARGETQYF.

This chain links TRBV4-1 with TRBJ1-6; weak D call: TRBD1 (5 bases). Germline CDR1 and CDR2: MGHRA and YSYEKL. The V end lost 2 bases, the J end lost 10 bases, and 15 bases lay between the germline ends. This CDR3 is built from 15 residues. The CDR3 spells CASSQPSGRGSPLHF. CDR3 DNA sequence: TGCGCCAGCAGCCAACCTTCGGGTCGGGGCTCACCCCTCCACTTT.

The CDR3, as DNA: TGTGCCAGCAGCCAAGATCTATTTGGCAATCAGCCCCAGCATTTT. Amino acid sequence: CASSQDLFGNQPQHF. This chain uses TRBV3-1 (or the pseudogene TRBV3-2) with TRBJ1-5; D is ambiguous. This CDR3 has 15 amino acids. Looked up from germline, CDR1 is LGHDT and CDR2 is YNNKEL (reference sequence). Trimming stripped 0 bases from V and 2 bases from J, with 8 bases between.

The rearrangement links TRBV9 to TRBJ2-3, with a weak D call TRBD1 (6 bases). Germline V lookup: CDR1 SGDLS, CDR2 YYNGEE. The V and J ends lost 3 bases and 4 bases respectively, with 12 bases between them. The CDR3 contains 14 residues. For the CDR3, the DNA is TGTGCCAGCAGCGAGTCAGGGGTATCAGATACGCAGTATTTT. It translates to CASSESGVSDTQYF.

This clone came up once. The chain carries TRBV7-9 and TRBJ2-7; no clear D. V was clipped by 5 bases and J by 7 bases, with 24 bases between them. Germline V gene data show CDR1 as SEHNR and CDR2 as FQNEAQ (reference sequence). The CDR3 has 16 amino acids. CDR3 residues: CASSPPSGPRYGEQYF. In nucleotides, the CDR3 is TGTGCCAGCAGCCCGCCTTCTGGGCCACGATACGGGGAGCAGTACTTC. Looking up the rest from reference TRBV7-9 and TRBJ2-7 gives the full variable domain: DTGVSQNPRHKITKRGQNVTFRCDPISEHNRLYWYRQTLGQGPEFLTYFQNEAQLEKSRLLSDRFSAERPKGSFSTLEIQRTEQGDSAMYLCASSPPSGPRYGEQYFGPGTRLTVT.

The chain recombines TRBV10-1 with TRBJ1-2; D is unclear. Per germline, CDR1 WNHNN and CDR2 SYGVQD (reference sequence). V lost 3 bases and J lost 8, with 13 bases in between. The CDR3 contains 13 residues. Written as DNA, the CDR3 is TGCGCCAGCAGTGATTATCAGGACCGCGGCTACACCTTC. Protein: CASSDYQDRGYTF.

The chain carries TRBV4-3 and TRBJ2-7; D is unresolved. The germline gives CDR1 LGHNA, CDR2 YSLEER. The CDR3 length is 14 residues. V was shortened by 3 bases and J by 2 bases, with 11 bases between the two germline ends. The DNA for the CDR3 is TGCGCCAGCAGCCAGGTAATCCCGCCCTACGAGCAGTACTTC. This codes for CASSQVIPPYEQYF.

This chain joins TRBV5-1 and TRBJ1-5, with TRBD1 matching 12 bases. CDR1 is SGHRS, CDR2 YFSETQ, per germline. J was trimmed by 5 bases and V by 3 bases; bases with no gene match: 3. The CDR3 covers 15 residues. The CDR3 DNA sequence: TGCGCCAGCAGCTGGGACAGGGGGCCGTATCAGCCCCAGCATTTT. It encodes CASSWDRGPYQPQHF.

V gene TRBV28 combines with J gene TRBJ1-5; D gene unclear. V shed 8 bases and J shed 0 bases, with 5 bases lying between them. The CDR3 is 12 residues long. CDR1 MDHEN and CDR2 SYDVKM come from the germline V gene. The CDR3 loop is CASAVSNQPQHF. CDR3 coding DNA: TGTGCCAGCGCCGTTAGCAATCAGCCCCAGCATTTT. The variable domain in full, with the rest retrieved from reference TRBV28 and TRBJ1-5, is DVKVTQSSRYLVKRTGEKVFLECVQDMDHENMFWYRQDPGLGLRLIYFSYDVKMKEKGDIPEGYSVSREKKERFSLILESASTNQTSMYLCASAVSNQPQHFGDGTRLSIL.

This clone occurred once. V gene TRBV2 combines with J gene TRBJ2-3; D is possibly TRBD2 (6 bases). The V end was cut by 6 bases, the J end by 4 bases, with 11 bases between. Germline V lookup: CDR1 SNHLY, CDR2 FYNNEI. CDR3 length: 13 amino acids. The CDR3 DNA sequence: TGTGCCAGCAGGGGACTCATCCCAGATACGCAGTATTTT. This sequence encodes CASRGLIPDTQYF.

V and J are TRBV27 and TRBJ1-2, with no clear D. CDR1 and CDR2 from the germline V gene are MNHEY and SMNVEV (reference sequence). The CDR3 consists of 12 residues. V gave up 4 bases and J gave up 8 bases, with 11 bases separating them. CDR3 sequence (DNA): TGTGCCAGCAGTTCAGGAGGGAACGGCTACACCTTC. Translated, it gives CASSSGGNGYTF.

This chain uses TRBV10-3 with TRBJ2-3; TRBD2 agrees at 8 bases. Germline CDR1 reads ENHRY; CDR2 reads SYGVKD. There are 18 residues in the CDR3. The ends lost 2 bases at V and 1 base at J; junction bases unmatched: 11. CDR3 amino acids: CAISEPPLLAAGTDTQYF. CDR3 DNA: TGTGCCATCAGTGAGCCTCCTCTACTAGCGGCCGGCACAGATACGCAGTATTTT.

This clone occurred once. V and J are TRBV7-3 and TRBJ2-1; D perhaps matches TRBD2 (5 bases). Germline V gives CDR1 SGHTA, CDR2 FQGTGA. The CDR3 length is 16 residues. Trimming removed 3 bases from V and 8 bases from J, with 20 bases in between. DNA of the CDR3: TGTGCCAGCAGCTTGACCGTTACTAGGGTGGCGGATGAGCAGTTCTTC. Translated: CASSLTVTRVADEQFF.

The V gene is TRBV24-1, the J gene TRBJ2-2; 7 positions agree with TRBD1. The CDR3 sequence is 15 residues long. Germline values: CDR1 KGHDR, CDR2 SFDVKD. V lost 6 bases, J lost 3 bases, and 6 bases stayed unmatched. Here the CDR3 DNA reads TGTGCCACCAGTCGACCGGGACAGCACACCGGGGAGCTGTTTTTT. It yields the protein CATSRPGQHTGELFF.